This T cell receptor beta chain derives from a study of cytomegalovirus exposure and HLA in healthy donors. Study results and caveats: Specificity of three CMV-associated chains for CMV antigens was verified in vitro. Cytomegalovirus-associated status was assigned to about 160 TCR beta chains. Being productive about 90% or about 30% of the time was typical of most TCR beta V segments in an earlier analysis.

Details on this clone: Its antigen is currently unknown.

Vbeta (60) and Jbeta (13) primers were used in the PCR. Here immunoSEQ multiplex PCR was the method, and the copy in TCRdb shows in-frame clones only, minus some. Its listing shows around 70,000 clones. The CDR3 runs 16 residues. V lost 4 bases, J lost 5 bases, and 12 bases stayed unmatched. Germline V lookup: CDR1 MNHEY, CDR2 SVGAGI. The sample consisted of PBMCs. This TCR derives from a female donor in good health and CMV-seropositive. The V gene is TRBV6-5, the J gene TRBJ2-3, with 7 nucleotides matching TRBD1. The CDR3 is CASSWTGPSRGDTQYF. CDR3 sequence (DNA): TGTGCCAGCAGTTGGACAGGTCCGTCCAGGGGAGATACGCAGTATTTT.